This T cell receptor beta chain was identified during a study of Ad26.COV2.S vaccination and SARS-CoV-2 variants. Background on the study: The COV1001 Ad26.COV2.S trial arm included the donor.

The CDR3 consists of 16 residues. V was trimmed by 5 bases and J by 0 bases, leaving 16 bases between them. Germline V gene sequence: CDR1 MGHRA, CDR2 YSYEKL. For this clone: The antigen remains unidentified.

Study conclusions and caveats: Quantification of TCR breadth and depth may have yielded underestimates of total T cell responses.

Regarding treatment: roughly 20 received Ad26.COV2.S at low or high dose, single or two shots; a few received placebo; per-sample allocation not given. Repertoires come from day 63 after the first vaccine or placebo injection. Boston provided a donor who was an adult aged 18-55 years. Measured with immunoSEQ multiplex PCR; TCRdb has only the in-frame clones, and not every one. The sample yields 360,000 or so clones, roughly 90% seen once. Sequenced here: peripheral blood, sampled in a trial of Ad26.COV2.S vaccine versus placebo. The V and J genes are TRBV4-1 and TRBJ1-1, with D uncertain. The origin of this receptor is a person between 18 and 59 years old who received the Ad26.COV2.S COVID-19 vaccine or a placebo. The CDR3 loop is CASSSPADRLNTEAFF. As DNA, the CDR3 is TGCGCCAGCAGCAGCCCGGCGGACCGACTGAACACTGAAGCTTTCTTT.